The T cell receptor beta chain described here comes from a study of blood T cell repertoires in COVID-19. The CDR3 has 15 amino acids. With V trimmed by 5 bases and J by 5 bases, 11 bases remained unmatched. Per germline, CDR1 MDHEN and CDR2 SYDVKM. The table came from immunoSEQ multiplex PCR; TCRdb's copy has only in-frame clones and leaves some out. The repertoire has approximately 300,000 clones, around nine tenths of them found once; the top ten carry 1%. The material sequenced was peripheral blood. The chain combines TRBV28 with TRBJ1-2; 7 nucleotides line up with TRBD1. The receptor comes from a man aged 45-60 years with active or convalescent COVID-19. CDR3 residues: CASSEEGQGVYGYTF. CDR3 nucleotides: TGTGCCAGCAGTGAAGAGGGGCAGGGGGTATATGGCTACACCTTC.